One and the same sample provided the 5 T cell receptor beta chains below, sequenced in a study of blood T cell repertoires in COVID-19. Clones were sequenced by immunoSEQ multiplex PCR, and TCRdb holds only the in-frame ones, with some missing. The sample carries approximately 130,000 clones, around 78% recorded once. Sequencing was done on a sample of peripheral blood. All receptors come from a human donor in a cohort sampled during active COVID-19.

V and J are TRBV10-2 and TRBJ2-7; TRBD2 matches at 8 bases. V was clipped by 0 bases and J by 0 bases; unmatched bases: 4. The CDR3 contains 16 residues. CDR1 is WSHSY and CDR2 is SAAADI in the germline V gene. The CDR3 sequence is CASSESERGSSYEQYF. The CDR3 coding sequence is TGCGCCAGCAGTGAGTCCGAGCGGGGGAGCTCCTACGAGCAGTACTTC.

A few counts support this clone. The chain employs TRBV2 and TRBJ2-7; TRBD2 matches 11 bases. Germline V gene lookup returns CDR1 SNHLY and CDR2 FYNNEI. This CDR3 is 15 amino acids long. The trim removed 6 bases at V and 3 bases at J, leaving 7 bases unmatched. In DNA, the CDR3 is TGTGCCAGCAGCCCGACTAGCGGGGATTACTACGAGCAGTACTTC. Its protein is CASSPTSGDYYEQYF.

The V call is TRBV10-3, the J call TRBJ2-5; TRBD1 agrees at 7 bases. V shed 2 bases and J 4 bases; nucleotides not matched to a gene: 7. CDR3 length equals 15 residues. Per germline, CDR1 ENHRY and CDR2 SYGVKD. The CDR3 reads CAISEGTANRETQYF. The DNA of the CDR3 is TGTGCCATCAGTGAGGGGACAGCCAACCGAGAGACCCAGTACTTC.

The chain carries TRBV11-2 and TRBJ2-5, with 11 bases aligning to TRBD1. V dropped 4 bases and J dropped 7; count of bases not matched to a gene: 5. Germline assignment: CDR1 SGHAT and CDR2 FQNNGV. CDR3 length: 14 residues. This chain's CDR3 is CASSWGQGDPTQYF. CDR3 DNA: TGTGCCAGCAGCTGGGGACAGGGGGACCCGACCCAGTACTTC.

The gene calls are TRBV7-2 and TRBJ1-5; TRBD1 matches at 7 bases. CDR3 length: 14 residues. Germline CDR1 is SGHTA and CDR2 is FQGNSA. V lost 4 bases and J lost 3; bases outside the gene matches: 3. CDR3 sequence reads: CASSSQGTNQPQHF. The CDR3 nucleotides read TGTGCCAGCAGCTCACAGGGGACCAATCAGCCCCAGCATTTT.